The 9 T cell receptor beta chains listed next were all sequenced from one sample in a study of control samples from healthy donors and cancer patients. Clones were read by immunoSEQ multiplex PCR, and TCRdb kept only the in-frame ones, dropping some. The listing contains 150,000 to 200,000 clones. Sequenced sample: blood. These TCRs come from a woman aged 30 to 39 in good health.

V is TRBV5-1 and J is TRBJ2-5, with 10 bases matching TRBD1. CDR1 and CDR2 (germline): SGHRS, YFSETQ. The junction had 14 bases not matched to a gene; V was cut back by 5 bases and J by 1 base. The CDR3 contains 18 residues. The CDR3 DNA sequence: TGCGCCAGCAGACAAGACAGGGGGCTCGTGATTTCCCAAGAGACCCAGTACTTC. Protein: CASRQDRGLVISQETQYF.

The rearrangement uses TRBV30 and TRBJ2-1; 13 bases are a match to TRBD2. The J segment lost 5 bases and the V segment lost 8 bases, leaving 3 bases of the junction unmatched. Germline V gives CDR1 GTSNPN, CDR2 SVGIG (reference sequence). The CDR3 covers 13 residues. CDR3 amino acids: CATLAGGHNEQFF. The CDR3, as DNA: TGTGCCACACTAGCGGGGGGGCACAATGAGCAGTTCTTC.

This rearrangement joins TRBV28 to TRBJ1-4, with D uncertain. The CDR3 loop spans 14 amino acids. Trimming shortened V by 10 bases and J by 0 bases, and 12 bases separated the two germline ends. The V gene's germline CDR1 is MDHEN and CDR2 SYDVKM. The CDR3 reads CATGVVATNEKLFF. The DNA of the CDR3 is TGTGCCACCGGGGTGGTAGCAACTAATGAAAAACTGTTTTTT.

This chain connects TRBV10-2 to TRBJ1-1; 8 bases map to TRBD1. Trimming cost V 8 bases and J 6 bases; bases outside gene matches: 2. The CDR3 has 11 residues. In germline, CDR1 is WSHSY, CDR2 SAAADI. This CDR3 reads CASGTGPEAFF. The CDR3 DNA reads as TGCGCCAGCGGGACAGGCCCTGAAGCTTTCTTT.

About this clone itself: Compared with germline, one end of the junction differs, possibly owing to a read error. This chain links TRBV10-3 with TRBJ1-1, with D possibly TRBD1 on 6 matching bases. The CDR3 length is 14 residues. Germline V CDR1 and CDR2: ENHRY, SYGVKD. CDR3 in DNA: TGTGCCATAAGTGAAAGGGGACAGAACACTGAAGCTTTCTTT. This codes for CAISERGQNTEAFF.

This sequence joins TRBV7-9 and TRBJ1-5, with TRBD1 identical over 7 bases. V lost 5 bases and J lost 3; bases outside the gene matches: 13. Germline V CDR1 and CDR2: SEHNR, FQNEAQ (reference sequence). The CDR3 spans 17 residues. DNA of the CDR3: TGTGCCAGCAGCGACCACTGGACAGGCGGGGACAATCAGCCCCAGCATTTT. Protein product: CASSDHWTGGDNQPQHF.

The V and J genes are TRBV27 and TRBJ1-1; the D is unclear. Germline loops: CDR1 MNHEY, CDR2 SMNVEV (reference sequence). V shed 5 bases and J shed 3 bases, with 16 bases lying between them. The CDR3 is 15 amino acids. In DNA form, the CDR3 reads TGTGCCAGCAGTCCACTCGGTCCTGGGGACACTGAAGCTTTCTTT. Translation gives CASSPLGPGDTEAFF.

A word on this clone: Other DNA sequences of this sample code for an identical CDR3. The rearrangement joins TRBV7-9 to TRBJ1-5; maybe TRBD1 (5 bases). Germline lookup yields CDR1 SEHNR and CDR2 FQNEAQ (reference sequence). CDR3 length: 15 amino acids. The V end lost 1 base, the J end lost 3 bases, and 10 bases lay between the germline ends. The DNA for the CDR3 is TGTGCCAGCAGCTTAGGGCCAGGGTTCAATCAGCCCCAGCATTTT. Its protein product is CASSLGPGFNQPQHF.

The chain recombines TRBV3-1 (or the pseudogene TRBV3-2) with TRBJ2-4, with TRBD2 matching 8 bases. After removal of 4 bases from V and 11 bases from J, the junction contained 16 bases not matched to a gene. Germline V gene data show CDR1 as LGHDT and CDR2 as YNNKEL (reference sequence). The CDR3 runs 16 residues. CDR3 coding DNA: TGTGCCAGCAGCCCTGGTGATGGTGCGGGGGGACCTGTTCAGTACTTC. It translates to CASSPGDGAGGPVQYF.